This TCR beta chain was recorded in a study of cytomegalovirus exposure and HLA in healthy donors. Overall study: One earlier analysis, a look at around 170 million T cells, found 100 million to 130 million unique TCR beta sequences.

Researchers ran the PCR with 60 Vbeta and 13 Jbeta primers. This table comes from immunoSEQ multiplex PCR, and its TCRdb copy is limited to in-frame clones, with some not included. The table shows 150,000 to 200,000 clones, with roughly 68% occurring only once. The germline V gene encodes CDR1 KGHSH and CDR2 LQKENI. The CDR3 has 17 amino acids. V was clipped by 4 bases and J by 2 bases; unmatched bases: 7. The gene calls are TRBV18 and TRBJ2-6; TRBD1 matches at 8 bases. This receptor was obtained from a man under 40 in good health and CMV-seropositive. The sequencing sample was made of PBMCs. The CDR3, as DNA: TGTGCCAGCTCACTCGACAGGGGATTTACTGGGGCCAACGTCCTGACTTTC. Encoded protein: CASSLDRGFTGANVLTF. Full variable domain (rest looked up from reference TRBV18 and TRBJ2-6): NAGVMQNPRHLVRRRGQEARLRCSPMKGHSHVYWYRQLPEEGLKFMVYLQKENIIDESGMPKERFSAEFPKEGPSILRIQQVVRGDSAAYFCASSLDRGFTGANVLTFGAGSRLTVL.